This T cell receptor (beta chain) was sequenced during a study of OX40 agonist ivuxolimab in advanced cancers. The study's findings and limits: By week 6 at 0.1 to 3.0 mg/kg, blood CD4+ and CD8+ T cells had expanded clonally.

The CDR3 is 15 residues long. CDR1 and CDR2 (germline): SGHRS, YFSETQ. V was cut by 4 bases and J by 4 bases, with 17 bases left in between. Data came from immunoSEQ multiplex PCR; TCRdb stores just in-frame clones and leaves some out. This sample carries 40,000 or so clones, approximately 84% of them seen once, and the ten largest clones take 4% to 6%. As regards this clone: Antigen: not known.

The clonotype was recovered from an adult with an advanced solid tumor such as melanoma, head and neck, liver or kidney cancer. The rearrangement links TRBV5-1 to TRBJ1-2; D is ambiguous. The specimen comprised CD4+ or CD8+ T cells sorted from blood, sampled in a trial of the OX40 agonist ivuxolimab. CDR3 coding DNA: TGCGCCAGCAGCCCTAGGCAATTAGAGGGCTATGGCTACACCTTC. Its protein product is CASSPRQLEGYGYTF.